Listed below are T cell receptor beta chains from one sample, sequenced in a study of shared T cell receptors in the human thymus. Sequenced by immunoSEQ multiplex PCR; TCRdb stores in-frame clones only, minus some. The top ten clones hold more than 0.01% of a sample with almost 550,000 clones, 78% of them seen once. The same sample was also studied in work on human thymus T cells.

Source material: thymocytes. These receptors were collected from a boy younger than two with a congenital heart defect. CDR3s include the opening cysteine and the closing phenylalanine or tryptophan. D genes are given only for firm matches. Some rows have no size entry. The others give once, few or many, or a class for an expanded clone.

d_gene	abundance	v_gene	j_gene	CDR3nt	CDR3aa
TRBD1	-	TRBV4-3	TRBJ2-2	TGCGCCAGCAGCCAGACAGGGGGATCTAGCACCGGGGAGCTGTTTTTT	CASSQTGGSSTGELFF
TRBD1	-	TRBV5-1	TRBJ2-5	TGCGCCAGCAGCTTGGGGAAACAGGGGTCGAAGACCCAGTACTTC	CASSLGKQGSKTQYF
-	-	TRBV30	TRBJ2-7	TGTGCCTGGACCTTTGGGACACTACTTTACGAGCAGTACTTC	CAWTFGTLLYEQYF
TRBD2	once	TRBV5-1	TRBJ2-7	TGCGCCAGCAGCTTGGGGCGGGGGGACATACGATTCGAGCAGTACTTC	CASSLGRGDIRFEQYF
TRBD1	-	TRBV25-1	TRBJ1-2	TGTGCCAGCAGTTACAGGGGCTACTATGGCTACACCTTC	CASSYRGYYGYTF
-	few	TRBV6-1	TRBJ1-3	TGTGCCAGCAGTGAATGCCCGTCCGGGGCTGGAAACACCATATATTTT	CASSECPSGAGNTIYF
-	-	TRBV7-8	TRBJ2-7	TGTGCCAGCAGCGAAGGAGTCGAGCAGTACTTC	CASSEGVEQYF
-	-	TRBV15	TRBJ2-5	TGTGCCACCAGCGCTAGGGGGTGTCGCCAAGAGACCCAGTACTTC	CATSARGCRQETQYF
TRBD1	once	TRBV6-5	TRBJ2-2	TGTGCCAGCAGTTACACGACCGGGACAGGCGGCGGGGAGCTGTTTTTT	CASSYTTGTGGGELFF
-	-	TRBV6-4	TRBJ1-1	TGTGCCAGCAGTGGTTGGCACCGTACGAACACTGAAGCTTTCTTT	CASSGWHRTNTEAFF
-	-	TRBV10-3	TRBJ1-2	TGTGCCATCAAAGGCGCCCGGGACACCAAAAACTATGGCTACACCTTC	CAIKGARDTKNYGYTF
TRBD1	few	TRBV29-1	TRBJ1-2	TGCAGCGTTGAAGATCTTGGGGACAGGGGATCCCTTAACTATGGCTACACCTTC	CSVEDLGDRGSLNYGYTF
TRBD1	-	TRBV27	TRBJ2-5	TGTGCCACCAACCTACGACAGGGGGCGCAGGAGACCCAGTACTTC	CATNLRQGAQETQYF
TRBD2	-	TRBV4-1	TRBJ2-5	TGCGCCAGCAGCCCCACTAGCGGGAGGGACGGGGAGACCCAGTACTTC	CASSPTSGRDGETQYF
TRBD2	few	TRBV9	TRBJ2-1	TGTGCCAGCAGCGCCACCTGGGCTAGCGGGAGGGCCGGAAATGAGCAGTTCTTC	CASSATWASGRAGNEQFF
-	-	TRBV29-1	TRBJ2-1	TGCAGCGTCAAGGGGGGGTCCTACAATGAGCAGTTCTTC	CSVKGGSYNEQFF
TRBD1	-	TRBV6-1	TRBJ1-4	TGTGCCAGCAGTGAAGAACAGGGGGGGACTAATGAAAAACTGTTTTTT	CASSEEQGGTNEKLFF
TRBD1	-	TRBV27	TRBJ2-7	TGTGCCAGCAGTTCCCCGAGATCCACAGGGGTCCCCCTTACCTACGAGCAGTACTTC	CASSSPRSTGVPLTYEQYF